Shown below are 20 T cell receptor beta chains from a single sample sequenced in a study of T cell responses to AZD1222 COVID-19 vaccine. Sequenced by immunoSEQ multiplex PCR; TCRdb stores in-frame clones only, minus some. The data show about 170,000 clones, 75% to 90% seen once. Sequenced material: peripheral blood, taken 28 days after the second dose of the MenACWY control vaccine. The source of these receptors is an adult who received the MenACWY meningococcal vaccine as a control.

This chain joins TRBV6-5 and TRBJ1-1; unclear D gene. The length of the CDR3 is 14 residues. Germline V CDR1 and CDR2: MNHEY, SVGAGI. V was pared by 1 base and J by 3 bases, with 9 bases between. CDR3 DNA: TGTGCCAGCAGTTACTGGACCGACGACACTGAAGCTTTCTTT. It codes for CASSYWTDDTEAFF.

The chain links TRBV2 to TRBJ2-7; 7 nucleotides match TRBD1. The CDR3 extends over 12 amino acids. Trimming cost V 8 bases and J 3 bases; bases outside gene matches: 4. CDR1 is SNHLY and CDR2 is FYNNEI in the germline V gene. CDR3 in amino acids: CASRDSLYEQYF. The CDR3 DNA follows: TGTGCCAGCCGGGACAGTCTCTACGAGCAGTACTTC.

The chain employs TRBV7-2 and TRBJ1-4; unclear D gene. The CDR3 totals 15 residues. Germline-derived CDR1 and CDR2 are SGHTA and FQGNSA. V gave up 1 base and J gave up 0 bases, with 6 bases separating them. The CDR3 DNA follows: TGTGCCAGCAGCTTAGTTACAGCAACTAATGAAAAACTGTTTTTT. This translates into CASSLVTATNEKLFF. The full variable domain, rest sourced from reference TRBV7-2 and TRBJ1-4, is GAGVSQSPSNKVTEKGKDVELRCDPISGHTALYWYRQSLGQGLEFLIYFQGNSAPDKSGLPSDRFSAERTGGSVSTLTIQRTQQEDSAVYLCASSLVTATNEKLFFGSGTQLSVL.

This chain links TRBV4-2 with TRBJ2-2, with TRBD2 matching 8 bases. The CDR3 spans 15 residues. Trimming at V came to 0 bases and at J to 4 bases, leaving 1 base not matched to a gene. Germline CDR1 and CDR2: LGHNA and YNFKEQ. This CDR3 is CASSQDGTSTGELFF. CDR3 sequence (DNA): TGTGCCAGCAGCCAAGACGGGACTAGCACCGGGGAGCTGTTTTTT.

This clone was recorded only once. The CDR3 nucleotides read TGTGCCAGCAGCGTAGCGGGGGAGAGACAAGAGACCCAGTACTTC. Protein product: CASSVAGERQETQYF. This sequence joins TRBV28 and TRBJ2-5; 9 nucleotides line up with TRBD2. J gave up 2 bases and V 6 bases, and 7 bases lay outside the gene matches. This CDR3 comprises 15 residues. Germline lookup yields CDR1 MDHEN and CDR2 SYDVKM. Drawing the rest from reference TRBV28 and TRBJ2-5, the complete variable domain is DVKVTQSSRYLVKRTGEKVFLECVQDMDHENMFWYRQDPGLGLRLIYFSYDVKMKEKGDIPEGYSVSREKKERFSLILESASTNQTSMYLCASSVAGERQETQYFGPGTRLLVL.

This chain connects TRBV7-6 to TRBJ2-1; TRBD1 agrees at 7 bases. The CDR3 loop spans 15 amino acids. CDR1 SGHVS and CDR2 FNYEAQ come from the germline V gene. The V gene end was trimmed by 3 bases and the J gene end by 1 base; junction bases not matched to a gene: 3. The CDR3 spells CASSFDRVSYNEQFF. In nucleotides, the CDR3 is TGTGCCAGCAGCTTCGACAGGGTTTCCTACAATGAGCAGTTCTTC.

This chain connects TRBV24-1 to TRBJ2-1; D might be TRBD2 (5 bases). Germline-derived CDR1 and CDR2 are KGHDR and SFDVKD. V was cut by 3 bases and J by 8 bases, with 16 bases left in between. This CDR3 contains 15 residues. The CDR3 is CATSDPTTSGYEQFF. CDR3 DNA sequence: TGTGCCACCAGTGATCCCACTACTAGTGGGTATGAGCAGTTCTTC.

This chain links TRBV9 with TRBJ2-4; D may be TRBD1 or TRBD2 (5 bases each). Germline V gene sequence: CDR1 SGDLS, CDR2 YYNGEE. The CDR3 has 14 residues. Trimming shortened V by 4 bases and J by 9 bases, and 17 bases separated the two germline ends. In DNA form, the CDR3 reads TGTGCCAGCAGCCTCTCGGGGCTCGAACCCATTCAGTACTTC. Protein: CASSLSGLEPIQYF.

The chain joins TRBV28 to TRBJ2-7, with 7 nucleotides matching TRBD2. The CDR3 is made up of 13 amino acids. Germline CDR1 MDHEN, CDR2 SYDVKM. Trimming at V came to 11 bases and at J to 2 bases, leaving 9 bases not matched to a gene. The CDR3 nucleotides are TGTGCCGCCACGCGCGGGGGTACCTACGAGCAGTACTTC. This translates into CAATRGGTYEQYF.

The chain employs TRBV7-4 and TRBJ2-7; D is unresolved. This CDR3 comprises 12 residues. CDR1 and CDR2 (germline): SGHVT, SQSDAQ. Trimming pared 3 bases from V and 9 bases from J, leaving 12 bases between. The CDR3: CASSFLGARQYF. CDR3 coding DNA: TGTGCCAGCAGCTTTCTAGGAGCAAGGCAGTACTTC.

V gene TRBV18 combines with J gene TRBJ1-5, with D possibly matching TRBD1 (6 bases). Looked up from germline, CDR1 is KGHSH and CDR2 is LQKENI. The CDR3 has 16 amino acids. Trimming shortened V by 8 bases and J by 0 bases, and 17 bases separated the two germline ends. This CDR3 is CASGRGSPYSNQPQHF. The CDR3 DNA is TGTGCCAGCGGGAGGGGGAGTCCATATAGCAATCAGCCCCAGCATTTT.

The chain joins TRBV12-5 to TRBJ2-1, with D perhaps matching TRBD2 (6 bases). V lost 2 bases and J lost 9, with 11 bases in between. Looked up from germline, CDR1 is LGHNT and CDR2 is FRNRAP. This CDR3 is built from 13 residues. This chain's CDR3 is CASGLPSDSEQFF. DNA of the CDR3: TGTGCTAGTGGTTTGCCTAGCGATAGTGAGCAGTTCTTC.

The V and J genes are TRBV19 and TRBJ2-1; 8 bases match TRBD1. Germline CDR1 and CDR2: LNHDA and SQIVND (reference sequence). The V segment lost 7 bases and the J segment 3 bases; nucleotides outside the gene matches: 5. The CDR3 loop spans 14 amino acids. In DNA, the CDR3 is TGTGCCAGTATCGGACAGGGAATCTACAATGAGCAGTTCTTC. Its protein product is CASIGQGIYNEQFF.

This chain joins TRBV6-5 and TRBJ1-5; tentative D call: TRBD1 (5 bases). Germline values: CDR1 MNHEY, CDR2 SVGAGI. Trimming shortened V by 2 bases and J by 2 bases, and 7 bases separated the two germline ends. The length of the CDR3 is 14 residues. The CDR3 spells CASSYGGGNQPQHF. Written as DNA, the CDR3 is TGTGCCAGCAGTTACGGAGGGGGCAATCAGCCCCAGCATTTT.

The genes are TRBV14 and TRBJ1-2; weak D call: TRBD1 (5 bases). CDR3 length equals 14 residues. Trimming removed 4 bases at V and 2 bases at J, with 11 bases between. Germline V gene data show CDR1 as SGHDN and CDR2 as FVKESK. DNA of the CDR3: TGTGCCAGCAGCCGGGGCCAACCCAACTATGGCTACACCTTC. Translated, it gives CASSRGQPNYGYTF.

The rearrangement uses TRBV19 and TRBJ1-4; no reliable D call. Trimming stripped 5 bases from V and 7 bases from J, with 14 bases between. The CDR3 runs 14 residues. Germline loops: CDR1 LNHDA, CDR2 SQIVND (reference sequence). CDR3 loop: CASSAGSVSEKLFF. The DNA of the CDR3 is TGTGCCAGTAGTGCGGGTTCGGTGAGTGAAAAACTGTTTTTT.

This chain connects TRBV6-5 to TRBJ1-2; a weak D match, TRBD1 (6 bases). Trimming pared 6 bases from V and 3 bases from J, leaving 11 bases between. Germline assignment: CDR1 MNHEY and CDR2 SVGAGI. This CDR3 is 13 amino acids long. CDR3 residues: CASSPQGDYGYTF. Written as DNA, the CDR3 is TGTGCCAGCAGCCCACAGGGAGACTATGGCTACACCTTC.

The rearrangement links TRBV4-3 to TRBJ2-3; D unresolved. The V and J ends lost 1 base and 5 bases respectively, with 13 bases between them. CDR3 length: 15 residues. CDR1 is LGHNA, CDR2 YSLEER, per germline. The CDR3 is CASSQGSAWQDTQYF. CDR3 nucleotide sequence: TGCGCCAGCAGCCAAGGGTCTGCGTGGCAAGATACGCAGTATTTT.

The chain joins TRBV7-2 to TRBJ1-4; 12 nucleotides agree with TRBD1. This CDR3 contains 15 residues. From germline, CDR1 is SGHTA and CDR2 FQGNSA. Trimming removed 3 bases from V and 8 bases from J; junction bases left unmatched: 4. CDR3 DNA: TGTGCCAGCAGCTTGGGACAGGGGGCCAACGAAAAACTGTTTTTT. It is translated as CASSLGQGANEKLFF.

This rearrangement joins TRBV6-5 to TRBJ2-3; D not resolved. The length of the CDR3 is 12 residues. The germline V gene encodes CDR1 MNHEY and CDR2 SVGAGI. Trimming removed 7 bases at V and 3 bases at J, with 8 bases between. CDR3 sequence: CASIGVTDTQYF. The CDR3 region has the DNA TGTGCCAGCATTGGGGTTACAGATACGCAGTATTTT.